Listed below are T cell receptor beta chains from one sample, sequenced in a study of Ad26.COV2.S vaccination and SARS-CoV-2 variants. Profiling relied on immunoSEQ multiplex PCR, and the TCRdb table lists in-frame clones only, not all of them. Of hundreds of thousands of clones listed, around 89% are singletons. The material sequenced was peripheral blood, taken in a trial of Ad26.COV2.S vaccine versus placebo. The receptors shown here come from a person between 18 and 65 years old who received the Ad26.COV2.S COVID-19 vaccine or a placebo. CDR3s include the opening cysteine and the closing phenylalanine or tryptophan. D genes are given only for firm matches. Not every row has a clone size; where given, it reads once, few, many or a size class.

j_gene | abundance | v_gene | d_gene | CDR3aa | CDR3nt
TRBJ1-2 | . | TRBV19 | . | CASSFRAGTYGYTF | TGTGCCAGCTCGTTTAGGGCAGGGACCTATGGCTACACCTTC
TRBJ1-1 | . | TRBV20-1 | . | CSARVPPDIF | TGCAGTGCTAGAGTCCCTCCGGACATCTTT
TRBJ2-7 | . | TRBV18 | . | CASSPPHAGPYEQYF | TGTGCCAGCTCACCACCCCATGCAGGGCCCTACGAGCAGTACTTC
TRBJ1-2 | . | TRBV18 | TRBD1 | CASSQSGQGKNYGYTF | TGTGCCAGCTCACAAAGCGGACAGGGGAAGAACTATGGCTACACCTTC
TRBJ2-7 | . | TRBV5-5 | . | CASSFGLLSYEQYF | TGTGCCAGCAGCTTCGGACTACTCTCCTACGAGCAGTACTTC
TRBJ2-3 | . | TRBV29-1 | . | CSTPGPSTDTQYF | TGCAGCACCCCGGGACCTAGCACAGATACGCAGTATTTT
TRBJ2-2 | . | TRBV2 | . | CASSETYTGELFF | TGTGCCAGCAGTGAAACATACACCGGGGAGCTGTTTTTT
TRBJ2-7 | . | TRBV9 | TRBD2 | CASSEAGVSYEQYF | TGTGCCAGCAGCGAAGCGGGAGTCTCCTACGAGCAGTACTTC
TRBJ2-5 | . | TRBV11-2 | . | CASSTPGPETQYF | TGTGCCAGCAGCACCCCGGGTCCAGAGACCCAGTACTTC
TRBJ1-5 | few | TRBV30 | . | CAWPGSNQPQHF | TGTGCCTGGCCAGGGAGCAATCAGCCCCAGCATTTT
TRBJ2-3 | . | TRBV6-2/TRBV6-3 | TRBD2 | CASSSGLAGGGTQYF | TGTGCCAGCAGTTCCGGACTAGCGGGAGGTGGGACGCAGTATTTT
TRBJ2-1 | . | TRBV5-4 | TRBD2 | CASRRGVLAASHNEQFF | TGTGCCAGCAGACGTGGTGTACTAGCGGCCTCCCACAATGAGCAGTTCTTC
TRBJ2-1 | . | TRBV5-1 | TRBD1 | CASRQGSPNEQFF | TGCGCCAGCAGACAGGGGTCGCCCAATGAGCAGTTCTTC
TRBJ1-3 | . | TRBV7-3 | . | CASSLGPSGPGNTIYF | TGTGCCAGCAGCTTAGGTCCCTCAGGGCCTGGAAACACCATATATTTT
TRBJ2-1 | . | TRBV5-4 | TRBD1 | CASSLGGQVGYNEQFF | TGTGCCAGCAGCTTGGGGGGACAGGTAGGCTACAATGAGCAGTTCTTC
TRBJ1-6 | . | TRBV27 | . | CASSLAVEGSPLHF | TGTGCCAGCAGTTTAGCAGTTGAGGGGTCACCCCTCCACTTT
TRBJ1-2 | . | TRBV5-1 | . | CASSFGGNYGYTF | TGCGCCAGCAGCTTCGGCGGAAACTATGGCTACACCTTC
TRBJ2-7 | . | TRBV6-2/TRBV6-3 | . | CASTPGDTSYEQYF | TGTGCCAGCACCCCGGGGGACACTTCCTACGAGCAGTACTTC
TRBJ1-3 | once | TRBV5-1 | . | CASSLGPGNTIYF | TGCGCCAGCAGCCTGGGACCGGGAAACACCATATATTTT
TRBJ2-3 | . | TRBV24-1 | . | CATSDTPSADTQYF | TGTGCCACCAGTGATACTCCTAGCGCAGATACGCAGTATTTT
TRBJ2-1 | . | TRBV27 | TRBD2 | CASSSGGLSDNEQFF | TGTGCCAGCAGTTCTGGGGGACTATCAGACAATGAGCAGTTCTTC
TRBJ1-2 | few | TRBV7-3 | TRBD1 | CASSLGQGGGYTF | TGTGCCAGCAGCTTAGGCCAGGGGGGTGGCTACACCTTC
TRBJ2-3 | . | TRBV6-5 | . | CASSSPTDTQYF | TGTGCCAGCAGTTCTCCGACAGATACGCAGTATTTT
TRBJ1-6 | . | TRBV3-1/TRBV3-2 | . | CASSQQGPPLHF | TGTGCCAGCAGCCAACAGGGTCCACCCCTCCACTTT
TRBJ2-1 | . | TRBV11-2 | . | CASRGGQRGPYNEQFF | TGTGCCAGCAGGGGGGGACAGCGGGGTCCCTACAATGAGCAGTTCTTC
TRBJ2-7 | . | TRBV10-2 | TRBD1 | CASNRQGAIGAYEQYF | TGCGCCAGCAATCGACAGGGGGCGATAGGGGCCTACGAGCAGTACTTC
TRBJ1-5 | . | TRBV3-1/TRBV3-2 | . | CASSQDSTPQPQHF | TGTGCCAGCAGCCAAGATTCCACCCCTCAGCCCCAGCATTTT
TRBJ1-6 | . | TRBV5-6 | . | CASLRRGRYNSPLHF | TGTGCCAGTCTGCGCAGGGGCCGATATAATTCACCCCTCCACTTT
TRBJ2-5 | . | TRBV5-8 | . | CASSPLEGETQYF | TGTGCCAGCAGCCCGTTGGAGGGAGAGACCCAGTACTTC
TRBJ1-1 | . | TRBV7-9 | . | CASSLANGDKAFF | TGTGCCAGCAGCTTGGCAAATGGGGACAAAGCTTTCTTT
TRBJ2-1 | once | TRBV5-1 | . | CASSVDPVGGNEQFF | TGCGCCAGCAGCGTGGACCCAGTGGGAGGCAATGAGCAGTTCTTC
TRBJ2-6 | . | TRBV4-3 | . | CASSHNSVGAGSGANVLTF | TGCGCCAGCAGCCATAATTCGGTCGGGGCTGGATCTGGGGCCAACGTCCTGACTTTC
TRBJ2-5 | . | TRBV12-3/TRBV12-4 | . | CASSISFQETQYF | TGTGCCAGCAGTATCAGCTTTCAAGAGACCCAGTACTTC
TRBJ2-1 | few | TRBV13 | . | CASSYQAGLNEQFF | TGTGCCAGCAGCTACCAAGCGGGTCTGAATGAGCAGTTCTTC
TRBJ1-5 | . | TRBV5-8 | . | CASSLGARENQPQHF | TGTGCCAGCAGCTTGGGGGCCAGGGAGAATCAGCCCCAGCATTTT
TRBJ1-1 | . | TRBV6-1 | TRBD1 | CASSEARGTGAFF | TGTGCCAGCAGTGAAGCGCGTGGGACAGGGGCTTTCTTT
TRBJ2-3 | . | TRBV13 | TRBD2 | CASSLGRLAGSTDTQYF | TGTGCCAGCAGCTTAGGAAGGCTAGCGGGGAGCACAGATACGCAGTATTTT
TRBJ1-5 | few | TRBV19 | TRBD1 | CASSITGGSLHQPQHF | TGTGCCAGTAGTATTACAGGGGGAAGTCTGCATCAGCCCCAGCATTTT
TRBJ1-5 | few | TRBV18 | . | CASSLIHGAPQHF | TGTGCCAGCTCACTGATTCACGGCGCGCCCCAGCATTTT
TRBJ1-1 | . | TRBV6-4 | TRBD1 | CASSVDRGHTEAFF | TGTGCCAGCAGTGTCGACAGGGGGCACACTGAAGCTTTCTTT
TRBJ2-6 | . | TRBV2 | . | CASSEKWLSGANVLTF | TGTGCCAGCAGTGAAAAGTGGCTCTCTGGGGCCAACGTCCTGACTTTC
TRBJ1-5 | once | TRBV7-2 | TRBD1 | CASSPQGDERGPQHF | TGTGCCAGCAGCCCCCAGGGGGACGAGAGAGGGCCCCAGCATTTT
TRBJ2-3 | once | TRBV6-1 | . | CASSDSFTDTQYF | TGTGCCAGCAGTGACAGCTTCACAGATACGCAGTATTTT
TRBJ2-1 | . | TRBV7-6 | TRBD2 | CASSPLAGVPYNEQFF | TGTGCCAGCAGCCCACTAGCGGGAGTCCCCTACAATGAGCAGTTCTTC
TRBJ1-6 | . | TRBV30 | . | CAWEDHGEKNSPLHF | TGTGCCTGGGAAGATCACGGGGAAAAAAATTCACCCCTCCACTTT
TRBJ2-5 | . | TRBV14 | TRBD2 | CASSQAGLAETQYF | TGTGCCAGCAGCCAAGCAGGACTAGCGGAGACCCAGTACTTC
TRBJ1-2 | . | TRBV14 | . | CASSLAGFYGYTF | TGTGCCAGCAGCCTTGCAGGTTTCTATGGCTACACCTTC
TRBJ1-5 | . | TRBV30 | TRBD1 | CAWTPGGSPNQPQHF | TGTGCCTGGACCCCAGGGGGCAGTCCAAATCAGCCCCAGCATTTT
TRBJ2-7 | once | TRBV11-2 | . | CASRRGSGVGYEQYF | TGTGCCAGCAGAAGGGGATCGGGGGTGGGATACGAGCAGTACTTC
TRBJ2-7 | . | TRBV29-1 | . | CSGSDGESYEQYF | TGCAGCGGCTCCGACGGGGAATCCTACGAGCAGTACTTC
TRBJ2-1 | . | TRBV4-2 | TRBD1 | CASSQDPGQGANEQFF | TGTGCCAGCAGCCAAGACCCGGGACAGGGGGCCAATGAGCAGTTCTTC
TRBJ2-2 | once | TRBV5-5 | TRBD1 | CASSFTRQGVGTGELFF | TGTGCCAGCAGCTTTACAAGACAGGGGGTCGGCACCGGGGAGCTGTTTTTT
TRBJ2-7 | . | TRBV7-2 | . | CASSLRTGPITGEQYF | TGTGCCAGCAGCTTAAGAACCGGGCCCATCACGGGGGAGCAGTACTTC
TRBJ1-6 | . | TRBV7-8 | . | CASSLASGVHLLHF | TGTGCCAGCAGCTTAGCGTCGGGCGTACATCTCCTCCACTTT
TRBJ1-3 | . | TRBV7-2 | TRBD1 | CASSQDRPSGNTIYF | TGTGCCAGCAGCCAGGACAGGCCCTCTGGAAACACCATATATTTT
TRBJ2-3 | once | TRBV2 | . | CAVGVRSTDTQYF | TGTGCCGTCGGTGTCCGGAGCACAGATACGCAGTATTTT
TRBJ1-1 | . | TRBV7-9 | . | CASSLVAANTEAFF | TGTGCCAGCAGCTTAGTTGCGGCGAACACTGAAGCTTTCTTT
TRBJ1-2 | . | TRBV25-1 | . | CASSEAGWAGYTF | TGTGCCAGCAGTGAGGCAGGGTGGGCTGGCTACACCTTC
TRBJ2-6 | . | TRBV27 | . | CASSLWGVEGANVLTF | TGTGCCAGCAGTTTATGGGGCGTGGAGGGGGCCAACGTCCTGACTTTC